This TCR beta chain stems from a study of cytomegalovirus exposure and HLA in healthy donors. General study points: It was reported that the classifier diagnosed cytomegalovirus status with high specificity and sensitivity in both the original and validation cohorts. In a later analysis, donors in an Asian-associated ancestry cluster reportedly had fewer N-insertions in productive TCRs than the cohort mean. Later analysis placed DRB1 highest and HLA-C lowest in TCR association rates, which differed by HLA locus. As a later analysis showed, a missense DCLRE1C variant was linked to trimming of TCR beta V- and J-genes.

Regarding this clone: The antigen is not known.

Use of 60 Vbeta and 13 Jbeta primers characterized the PCR. Using immunoSEQ multiplex PCR, the repertoire was profiled, and TCRdb retains in-frame clones only, with some absent. The sample holds about 180,000 clones, roughly four fifths seen once. CDR3 length: 13 residues. Germline loops: CDR1 MDHEN, CDR2 SYDVKM. V gave up 5 bases and J gave up 7 bases; unmatched junction bases: 5. Sample: PBMCs. The TCR sequence derives from a man between 18 and 29 years old in good health and CMV-seronegative. The gene calls are TRBV28 and TRBJ2-1, with 7 bases fitting TRBD1. CDR3 region: CASSGDRWNEQFF. The CDR3 DNA reads TGTGCCAGCAGTGGGGACAGATGGAATGAGCAGTTCTTC.